What follows is one T cell receptor (beta chain) and its context. The antigen is unknown. The record originates from a study of OX40 agonist ivuxolimab in advanced cancers. Looking at the study overall: Patients were treated with ivuxolimab, an agonistic anti-OX40 (CD134) antibody.

The CDR3 covers 13 residues. Trimming took 0 bases from V and 7 from J, leaving 7 bases between them. Germline CDR1 LGHNA, CDR2 YNFKEQ. Study-wide findings and caveats: More expanded clones were found, on average, in CD8+ than in CD4+ T cells.

The repertoire was sequenced with immunoSEQ multiplex PCR; TCRdb's copy has only in-frame clones and lacks some. In the table there are 70,000 to 95,000 clones, about 85% of which are singletons. The specimen was CD4+ or CD8+ T cells sorted from blood, collected in a trial of the OX40 agonist ivuxolimab. The TCR sequence derives from an adult with an advanced solid tumor such as melanoma, head and neck, liver or kidney cancer. This chain joins TRBV4-2 and TRBJ1-5; D gene unclear. CDR3 region: CASSQDQVQPQHF. DNA of the CDR3: TGTGCCAGCAGCCAAGATCAAGTACAGCCCCAGCATTTT.